This TCR beta chain emerged from a study of blood T cell repertoires in COVID-19. Study overall: Specimens from acute and convalescent COVID-19 originated in the United States, Italy and Spain. In each case, the material was cDNA or gDNA derived from T cells, B-cell-depleted T cells, or PBMCs.

Original analysis: Amplification of reference gene primers was used by the study to estimate nucleated cell counts. Assay: immunoSEQ multiplex PCR; the TCRdb copy retains only in-frame clones and omits some. That table gives V, J and clone size, and the DNA gave D and trimming. This repertoire shows 30,000 to 40,000 clones, around 86% found once; its top ten account for 11% to 15%. The CDR3 spans 14 residues. Germline-derived CDR1 and CDR2 are SGHVS and FQNEAQ. Unmatched junction bases numbered 6, after V lost 7 bases and J lost 2 bases. The specimen sequenced was peripheral blood. The V and J genes are TRBV7-8 and TRBJ2-5; 8 bases match TRBD1. This sequence originates from a man between 60 and 75 years old with active COVID-19. The DNA of the CDR3 is TGTGCCAGCATCGATGGACAGGGACAAGAGACCCAGTACTTC. This sequence encodes CASIDGQGQETQYF.